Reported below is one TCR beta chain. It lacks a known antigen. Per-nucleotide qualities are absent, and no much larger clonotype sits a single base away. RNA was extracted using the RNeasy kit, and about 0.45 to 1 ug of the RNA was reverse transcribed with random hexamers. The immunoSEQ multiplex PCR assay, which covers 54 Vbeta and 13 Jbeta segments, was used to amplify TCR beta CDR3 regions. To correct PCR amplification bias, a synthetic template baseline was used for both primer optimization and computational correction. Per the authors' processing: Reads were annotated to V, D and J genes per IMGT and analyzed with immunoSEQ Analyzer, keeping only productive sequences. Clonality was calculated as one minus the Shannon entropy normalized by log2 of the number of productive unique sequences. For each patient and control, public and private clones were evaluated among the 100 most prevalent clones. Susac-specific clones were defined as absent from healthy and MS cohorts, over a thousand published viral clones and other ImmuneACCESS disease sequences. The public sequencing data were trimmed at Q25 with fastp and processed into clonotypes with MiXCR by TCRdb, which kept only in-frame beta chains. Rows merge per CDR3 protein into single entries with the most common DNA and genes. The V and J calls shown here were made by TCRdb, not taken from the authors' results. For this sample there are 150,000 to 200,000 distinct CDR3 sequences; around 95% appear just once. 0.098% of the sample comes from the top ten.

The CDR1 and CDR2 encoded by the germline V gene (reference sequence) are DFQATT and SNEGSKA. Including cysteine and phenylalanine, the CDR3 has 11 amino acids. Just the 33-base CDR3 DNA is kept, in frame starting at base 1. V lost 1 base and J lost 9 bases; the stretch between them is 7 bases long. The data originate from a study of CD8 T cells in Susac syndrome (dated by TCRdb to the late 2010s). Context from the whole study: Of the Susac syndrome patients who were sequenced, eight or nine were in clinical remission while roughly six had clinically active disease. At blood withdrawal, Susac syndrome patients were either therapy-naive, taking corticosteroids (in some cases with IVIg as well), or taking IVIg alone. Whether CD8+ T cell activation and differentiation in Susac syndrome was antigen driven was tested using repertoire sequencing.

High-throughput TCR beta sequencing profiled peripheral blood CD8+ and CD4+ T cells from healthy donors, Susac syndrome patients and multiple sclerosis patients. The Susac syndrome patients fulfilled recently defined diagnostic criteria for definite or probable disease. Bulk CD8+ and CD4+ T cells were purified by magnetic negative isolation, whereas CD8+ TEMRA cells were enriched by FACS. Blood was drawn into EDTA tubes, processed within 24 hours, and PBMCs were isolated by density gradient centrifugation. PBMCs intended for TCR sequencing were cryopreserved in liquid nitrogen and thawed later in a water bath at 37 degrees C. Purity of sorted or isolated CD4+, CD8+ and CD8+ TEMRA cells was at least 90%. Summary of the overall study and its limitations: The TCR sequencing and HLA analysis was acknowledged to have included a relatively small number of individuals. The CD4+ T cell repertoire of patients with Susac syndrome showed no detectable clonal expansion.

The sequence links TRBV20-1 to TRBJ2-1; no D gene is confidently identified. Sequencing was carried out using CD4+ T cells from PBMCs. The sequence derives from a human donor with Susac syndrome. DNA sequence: TGCAGTGCTAGAGGCAGCAGTGAGCAGTTCTTC. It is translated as CSARGSSEQFF.